This T cell receptor (beta chain) was identified in a study of T cell repertoires and leukemia-associated antigens (dated by TCRdb to about 2019). Context from the whole study: Each sample yielded about 5.1 to 6.6 million read pairs and roughly 3.3 to 5.0 million effective reads, 15 million to 20 million effective reads overall. The study at large found these results: Direct testing of the expanded clones' antigen specificity and function was not done, and further investigation was required. Numbers of Vbeta genes (around 60), Jbeta genes (more than 12), VDJ rearrangements and unique CDR3s did not differ significantly among the four groups.

As a first step, the CD3+ T cells were left to rest overnight in RPMI 1640 lacking fetal bovine serum, at around 2.5 million cells/mL. Following the manufacturer's instructions, MACS immunomagnetic beads were used to pull CD3+ T cells out of the PBMCs. Comments on this clonotype: Its antigen remains unidentified. Per-nucleotide qualities are absent, and no much larger clonotype sits a single base away.

TRIzol reagent was used to extract total RNA from the cultured T cells. TCRbeta libraries were amplified from RNA using 5' rapid amplification of cDNA ends (5'RACE). Before sequencing, library concentration and integrity were assessed using Qubit, an Agilent instrument, and quantitative PCR. A commercial service provider sequenced the qualified libraries on Illumina HiSeq or MiSeq. For the original study's pipeline: TCR sequences in each sample were identified with MiXCR version 1.8.2. Qualified clones required a CDR3 longer than four amino acids, an in-frame nucleotide length, and no stop codon. A read containing the complete CDR3 structure was defined as an effective read. Validation of expanded clones was performed by RT-PCR with 24 Vbeta primers, GeneScan spectratyping, and Sanger sequencing. Using fastp at Q25 and MiXCR, TCRdb reprocessed the public reads and kept productive beta chains. Rows are unified per CDR3 protein, each entry keeping the most common DNA and genes. What appears here as the V and J calls and clone size reflects TCRdb's work, not the paper's. This sample has around 12,000 distinct CDR3 sequences in its table, and approximately 39% of those were observed once. The ten largest make up 30% to 40% of the sample.

The sequencing sample was made of CD3+ T cells sorted from blood and cultured. This clonotype was sampled from a female donor in good health.

In nucleotides, the sequence is TGCGCCAGCACCCACGGACAGGGCACCTACGAGCAGTACTTC. It encodes CASTHGQGTYEQYF. The V and J segments used are TRBV23-1 and TRBJ2-7, and TRBD1 matches 8 of the central bases. TRBV23-1 is an ORF, with its function uncertain. The CDR3 has 14 amino acids, counting the end cysteine and phenylalanine. Solely the CDR3 DNA is kept, with 42 bases framed from the first base. Trimming removed 7 bases from V and 2 bases from J; the gene matches leave 7 bases unexplained.